Following are 18 T cell receptor beta chains from one sample sequenced in a study of blood T cell repertoires in COVID-19. The protocol was immunoSEQ multiplex PCR, while the TCRdb copy is restricted to in-frame clones and leaves out a portion. Counted here are tens of thousands of clones, around 86% occurring once; the ten biggest clones make up 16%. The sample consisted of peripheral blood. These TCRs come from a man in his 60s with active or convalescent COVID-19.

The CDR3 sequence is CASSYGVTGELFF. Here the CDR3 DNA reads TGTGCCAGCAGTTACGGGGTTACCGGGGAGCTGTTTTTT. The genes are TRBV7-3 and TRBJ2-2; maybe TRBD2 (5 bases). V lost 6 bases and J lost 5, with 10 bases in between. Germline loops: CDR1 SGHTA, CDR2 FQGTGA. The CDR3 consists of 13 residues. The entire variable domain, with the rest obtained from reference TRBV7-3 and TRBJ2-2, is as follows: GAGVSQTPSNKVTEKGKYVELRCDPISGHTALYWYRQSLGQGPEFLIYFQGTGAADDSGLPNDRFFAVRPEGSVSTLKIQRTERGDSAVYLCASSYGVTGELFFGEGSRLTVL.

The chain joins TRBV21-1 to TRBJ2-3; the D segment call TRBD1 is taken from the table without a DNA check. TRBV21-1 is a documented pseudogene. The CDR3 totals 15 residues. This CDR3 is CASRAQGYRTDTQYF. CDR3 DNA sequence: TGTGCCAGCAGGGCACAGGGGTATCGCACAGATACGCAGTATTTT.

This chain uses TRBV19 with TRBJ1-4; possibly TRBD1 for D (5 bases). V was trimmed by 4 bases and J by 0 bases, leaving 12 bases between them. Germline CDR1 LNHDA, CDR2 SQIVND (reference sequence). The CDR3 totals 16 residues. The CDR3 DNA reads TGTGCCAGTAGTAAATTAGGGGATGCAACTAATGAAAAACTGTTTTTT. Translation: CASSKLGDATNEKLFF.

V usage is TRBV5-1 and J usage is TRBJ1-1; the match to TRBD1 covers 9 bases. The CDR3 runs 14 residues. The junction had 12 bases not matched to a gene; V was cut back by 4 bases and J by 11 bases. CDR1 and CDR2 (germline): SGHRS, YFSETQ. CDR3 bases: TGCGCCAGCAGCGTACCCGGGGGACAGGGTAAGGCTTTCTTT. It yields the protein CASSVPGGQGKAFF.

The chain is built from TRBV2 and TRBJ1-1; possibly TRBD1 for D (6 bases). Germline CDR1 and CDR2: SNHLY and FYNNEI. V gave up 6 bases and J gave up 3 bases, with 11 bases separating them. The CDR3 has 13 residues. The CDR3 DNA sequence: TGTGCCAGCAGGCAGGGGCTGGACACTGAAGCTTTCTTT. It codes for CASRQGLDTEAFF.

The rearrangement links TRBV2 to TRBJ1-5; TRBD1 might be the D (5 bases). Trimming took 6 bases from V and 4 from J, leaving 16 bases between them. Germline values: CDR1 SNHLY, CDR2 FYNNEI. This CDR3 spans 15 amino acids. CDR3 amino acids: CASSLGGRENQPQHF. DNA of the CDR3: TGTGCCAGCAGCCTGGGGGGACGAGAGAATCAGCCCCAGCATTTT.

V gene TRBV9 combines with J gene TRBJ2-3; TRBD2 is a possible D gene (7 bases). Trimming took off 3 bases at V and 11 bases at J, with 13 bases between the two ends. Germline V gene sequence: CDR1 SGDLS, CDR2 YYNGEE. The CDR3 length is 12 residues. The CDR3 DNA sequence: TGTGCCAGCAGCGGGGGGGGCCCCGGGCAGTATTTT. Its translation is CASSGGGPGQYF.

The CDR3 bases are TGTGCCAGCAGCCAAGATTTACTAGCGGGGGGCGAGCAGTTCTTC. This encodes CASSQDLLAGGEQFF. The chain is built from TRBV4-2 and TRBJ2-1; 12 bases line up with TRBD2. The V and J ends lost 0 bases and 10 bases, in that order; junction bases with no gene match: 4. Germline V CDR1 and CDR2: LGHNA, YNFKEQ. The CDR3 sequence is 15 residues long.

The chain joins TRBV5-8 to TRBJ1-2; 7 nucleotides match TRBD1. CDR1 SGHTS and CDR2 YDEGEE come from the germline V gene. CDR3 length equals 14 residues. V lost 3 bases to trimming and J lost 3 bases; unmatched junction nucleotides: 5. The CDR3 sequence is CASSSTQGDYGYTF. CDR3 bases: TGTGCCAGCAGCTCGACGCAGGGGGACTATGGCTACACCTTC.

This chain links TRBV5-6 with TRBJ1-4; TRBD1 might be the D (5 bases). Germline V lookup: CDR1 SGHDT, CDR2 YYEEEE. V lost 4 bases and J lost 3, with 16 bases in between. The CDR3 consists of 16 residues. The DNA of the CDR3 is TGTGCCAGCAGCCCTCAGGGAACTGGGTCTAATGAAAAACTGTTTTTT. Its translation: CASSPQGTGSNEKLFF.

This clone occurred a few times. The chain recombines TRBV12-3 or TRBV12-4 with TRBJ2-7; 9 bases line up with TRBD1. There are 13 residues in the CDR3. The ends lost 6 bases at V and 3 bases at J; junction bases unmatched: 3. CDR3 bases: TGTGCCAGCAGGGGGACAGGGCTCTACGAGCAGTACTTC. Amino acid sequence: CASRGTGLYEQYF.

The J gene is TRBJ2-3, the V gene TRBV18; the match to TRBD2 covers 12 bases. V dropped 5 bases and J dropped 4; count of bases not matched to a gene: 7. Germline V gene sequence: CDR1 KGHSH, CDR2 LQKENI. This CDR3 region has 16 residues. The CDR3 DNA reads TGTGCCAGCTCAAAACGGACTAGCGGGGCCGCAGATACGCAGTATTTT. It yields the protein CASSKRTSGAADTQYF. Full variable domain (missing parts from reference TRBV18 and TRBJ2-3): NAGVMQNPRHLVRRRGQEARLRCSPMKGHSHVYWYRQLPEEGLKFMVYLQKENIIDESGMPKERFSAEFPKEGPSILRIQQVVRGDSAAYFCASSKRTSGAADTQYFGPGTRLTVL.

V gene TRBV5-4 combines with J gene TRBJ1-4; 8 bases match TRBD1. Germline V gene sequence: CDR1 SGHNT, CDR2 YYREEE (reference sequence). With 2 bases clipped from V and 5 bases from J, the junction kept 8 bases outside the gene matches. There are 16 residues in the CDR3. The CDR3 is CASSLKKDRENEKLFF. The CDR3 DNA is TGTGCCAGCAGCTTAAAAAAGGACAGGGAGAATGAAAAACTGTTTTTT.

In nucleotides, the CDR3 is TGCGCCAGCAAAGAACAGATTGACACCGGGGAGCTGTTTTTT. Encoded protein: CASKEQIDTGELFF. The V call is TRBV10-1, the J call TRBJ2-2; no clear D gene. The length of the CDR3 is 14 residues. Trimming cost V 7 bases and J 3 bases, with 12 bases left between them. CDR1 is WNHNN and CDR2 is SYGVQD in the germline V gene (reference sequence).

The chain links TRBV6-5 to TRBJ1-2, with 7 bases matching TRBD1. The CDR3 runs to 13 residues. The J segment lost 6 bases and the V segment lost 6 bases, leaving 7 bases of the junction unmatched. Germline V gene sequence: CDR1 MNHEY, CDR2 SVGAGI. The CDR3 coding sequence is TGTGCCAGCAGAATACAGGGGCGGGATGGCTACACCTTC. It specifies CASRIQGRDGYTF.

The genes are TRBV4-2 and TRBJ1-1; unclear D gene. V lost 1 base, J lost 6 bases, and 12 bases lay in between. This CDR3 is built from 14 residues. Looked up from germline, CDR1 is LGHNA and CDR2 is YNFKEQ. The CDR3 reads CASSQADPSAEAFF. The CDR3 nucleotides read TGTGCCAGCAGCCAAGCCGATCCGTCGGCTGAAGCTTTCTTT.

This clone was found once. The rearrangement uses TRBV5-8 and TRBJ2-3; maybe TRBD1 (5 bases). CDR3 size: 16 residues. Germline V gives CDR1 SGHTS, CDR2 YDEGEE. V lost 4 bases to trimming and J lost 0 bases, with 15 bases between them. Here the CDR3 reads CASSRRGHRSTDTQYF. CDR3 coding DNA: TGTGCCAGCAGCCGCCGAGGACACCGAAGCACAGATACGCAGTATTTT. Looking up the rest from reference TRBV5-8 and TRBJ2-3 gives the full variable domain: EAGVTQSPTHLIKTRGQQATLRCSPISGHTSVYWYQQALGLGLQFLLWYDEGEERNRGNFPPRFSGRQFPNYSSELNVNALELEDSALYLCASSRRGHRSTDTQYFGPGTRLTVL.

For this clone: Compared with germline, one end of the junction differs, possibly owing to a read error. The V gene is TRBV6-1, the J gene TRBJ1-4, with 7 bases that match TRBD1. The CDR3 runs 15 residues. Germline-derived CDR1 and CDR2 are MNHNS and SASEGT. The CDR3 sequence is CASREGQASDLKLFF. The CDR3 DNA reads as TGTGCCAGCAGAGAAGGACAGGCATCGGACTTAAAACTGTTTTTT.